This entry concerns a single TCR beta chain. This clone was observed a single time. Its antigen is still unknown. No much larger clone exists at a distance of one base, and base qualities are not known. To prepare the library, the immunoSEQ multiplex PCR assay was applied. Here the immuneACCESS table is served through TCRdb, limited to in-frame sequences with V and J called. Missing clones are a known gap in these copies; in checked studies unresolved V genes cover under half, and the rest lacks a known reason. The sample records some 130,000 clones, more than 80% of which are singletons. Of the sample, approximately 2.7% is held by the ten largest clones. The data originate from a study of control samples from healthy donors and cancer patients (dated by TCRdb to about 2020). This TCR derives from a young man in good health. Material for sequencing was blood.

In nucleotide form, the sequence is TGTGCCACGAAAAAAAGGGGCGGCATTGTTACCGGGGAGCTGTTTTTT. This gives the protein CATKKRGGIVTGELFF. Recombination connected TRBV28 to TRBJ2-2; TRBD1 is a weak D gene call, 5 bases matching. V sheds 10 bases and J sheds 5 bases, leaving 23 bases between their ends. The CDR3 sequence holds 16 residues, the cysteine and phenylalanine included. The sequence is cut down to CDR3 DNA, 48 bases in frame from base 1. CDR1 and CDR2 were assigned from the germline V gene as MDHEN and SYDVKM.